Presented here are 13 T cell receptor beta chains from one specimen sequenced in a study of blood T cell repertoires in COVID-19. Clones were sequenced by immunoSEQ multiplex PCR, and TCRdb holds only the in-frame ones, with some missing. Seen here are around 250,000 clones, about 91% observed once, and the top ten hold roughly 5%. Sample: peripheral blood. These receptors came from a woman in her thirties or forties who had recovered from COVID-19.

J is TRBJ1-1 and V is TRBV14; D is unclear. Germline V lookup: CDR1 SGHDN, CDR2 FVKESK. The CDR3 is made up of 16 amino acids. Trimming left V 0 bases short and J 7 bases short, with 18 bases between. The CDR3 spells CASSQDLTVGNGEAFF. As DNA, the CDR3 is TGTGCCAGCAGCCAAGATCTAACAGTCGGGAACGGTGAAGCTTTCTTT.

The chain couples TRBV16 to TRBJ1-2; D is unclear. This CDR3 is built from 13 residues. The germline gives CDR1 KGHSY, CDR2 FQNENV. Trimming pared 4 bases from V and 2 bases from J, leaving 8 bases between. This chain's CDR3 is CASSRDKNYGYTF. The CDR3 nucleotides are TGTGCCAGCAGCCGAGACAAAAACTATGGCTACACCTTC.

This clone has a handful of counts. This chain connects TRBV4-1 to TRBJ1-3; tentative D call: TRBD1 (5 bases). Germline CDR1 reads MGHRA; CDR2 reads YSYEKL. This CDR3 is built from 14 residues. V lost 1 base, J lost 2 bases, and 6 bases lay in between. The CDR3 protein is CASSQATAGNTIYF. The CDR3 coding sequence is TGCGCCAGCAGCCAAGCGACAGCTGGAAACACCATATATTTT.

This sequence joins TRBV5-1 and TRBJ2-5; D may be TRBD2 (6 bases). Germline lookup yields CDR1 SGHRS and CDR2 YFSETQ. CDR3 length equals 13 residues. V gave up 5 bases and J gave up 3 bases, with 11 bases separating them. This CDR3 is CASRFRTKETQYF. The CDR3 DNA reads as TGCGCCAGCAGGTTTCGGACTAAAGAGACCCAGTACTTC.

This clone was recorded once. This chain uses TRBV24-1 with TRBJ2-3; D perhaps matches TRBD2 (5 bases). The CDR3 runs to 14 residues. The ends were cut back, 4 bases at V and 2 bases at J, with 9 bases in the middle. Per the germline V gene, CDR1 is KGHDR and CDR2 is SFDVKD. CDR3 in DNA: TGTGCCACCAGTGACCCGGGGTTCACAGATACGCAGTATTTT. Translating it yields CATSDPGFTDTQYF.

This clone was found once. J is TRBJ2-3 and V is TRBV5-5; D remains ambiguous. Germline V gene sequence: CDR1 SGHKS, CDR2 YYEKEE (reference sequence). V shed 4 bases and J shed 0 bases, with 9 bases lying between them. CDR3 length equals 14 residues. The CDR3 sequence is CASSVGYSTDTQYF. CDR3 nucleotide sequence: TGTGCCAGCAGCGTGGGTTATAGCACAGATACGCAGTATTTT.

The chain joins TRBV5-4 to TRBJ2-5; TRBD2 aligns across 7 bases. Germline CDR1 SGHNT, CDR2 YYREEE (reference sequence). V shed 7 bases and J 5 bases; nucleotides not matched to a gene: 8. The CDR3 has 13 residues. As DNA, the CDR3 is TGTGCCAGCGCCGGGACTAAGTCCGAGACCCAGTACTTC. This translates into CASAGTKSETQYF.

This clone has only one observation. This chain connects TRBV5-5 to TRBJ2-7; perhaps TRBD1 as D (6 bases). Per the germline V gene, CDR1 is SGHKS and CDR2 is YYEKEE (reference sequence). Trimming took 1 base from V and 1 from J, leaving 6 bases between them. The CDR3 runs 13 residues. The CDR3 DNA reads TGTGCCAGCAGCTTGACAGGGTCCTACGAGCAGTACGTC. This gives the protein CASSLTGSYEQYV.

V usage is TRBV6-6 and J usage is TRBJ1-5, with unresolved D. V lost 1 base and J 2 bases, leaving 12 bases between the germline ends. The CDR3 loop spans 16 amino acids. Germline CDR1 MNHNY, CDR2 SVGAGI (reference sequence). The CDR3 DNA sequence: TGTGCCAGCAGTTACTTGAACGGGGAAGGCAATCAGCCCCAGCATTTT. This encodes CASSYLNGEGNQPQHF.

CDR3 DNA sequence: TGTGCCCGCGGGGGGGGGCTTGGGGATTGGAACACCATATATTTT. Its translation is CARGGGLGDWNTIYF. This chain links TRBV3-1 (or the pseudogene TRBV3-2) with TRBJ1-3, with a weak D call TRBD1 (6 bases). V was shortened by 11 bases and J by 7 bases, with 24 bases between the two germline ends. This CDR3 is built from 15 residues. CDR1 and CDR2 (germline): LGHDT, YNNKEL (reference sequence).

This sequence joins TRBV7-9 and TRBJ2-7; 9 nucleotides agree with TRBD2. Trimming at V came to 5 bases and at J to 3 bases, leaving 8 bases not matched to a gene. Germline V gene lookup returns CDR1 SEHNR and CDR2 FQNEAQ (reference sequence). CDR3 length: 15 residues. The CDR3 region has the DNA TGTGCCAGCAGCCCCCGGACTAGCGTATTCTACGAGCAGTACTTC. As protein: CASSPRTSVFYEQYF. The full variable domain, completed using reference TRBV7-9 and TRBJ2-7, is DTGVSQNPRHKITKRGQNVTFRCDPISEHNRLYWYRQTLGQGPEFLTYFQNEAQLEKSRLLSDRFSAERPKGSFSTLEIQRTEQGDSAMYLCASSPRTSVFYEQYFGPGTRLTVT.

Remarks on this clone: Other DNA sequences of this sample code for an identical CDR3. V usage is TRBV28 and J usage is TRBJ1-2, with TRBD1 identical over 7 bases. V lost 4 bases to trimming and J lost 4 bases; unmatched junction nucleotides: 0. CDR1 MDHEN and CDR2 SYDVKM come from the germline V gene. CDR3 length: 12 residues. DNA for the CDR3: TGTGCCAGCAGTTCAGGGGGCTATGGCTACACCTTC. Amino acid sequence: CASSSGGYGYTF.

The chain carries TRBV9 and TRBJ2-5; 9 positions match TRBD1. V lost 0 bases to trimming and J lost 5 bases; unmatched junction nucleotides: 5. The CDR3 has 15 amino acids. Germline CDR1 reads SGDLS; CDR2 reads YYNGEE. The CDR3 loop reads CASSVEDRGGETQYF. The CDR3 coding sequence is TGTGCCAGCAGCGTAGAGGACAGGGGAGGCGAGACCCAGTACTTC. The full variable domain, rest sourced from reference TRBV9 and TRBJ2-5, is DSGVTQTPKHLITATGQRVTLRCSPRSGDLSVYWYQQSLDQGLQFLIQYYNGEERAKGNILERFSAQQFPDLHSELNLSSLELGDSALYFCASSVEDRGGETQYFGPGTRLLVL.